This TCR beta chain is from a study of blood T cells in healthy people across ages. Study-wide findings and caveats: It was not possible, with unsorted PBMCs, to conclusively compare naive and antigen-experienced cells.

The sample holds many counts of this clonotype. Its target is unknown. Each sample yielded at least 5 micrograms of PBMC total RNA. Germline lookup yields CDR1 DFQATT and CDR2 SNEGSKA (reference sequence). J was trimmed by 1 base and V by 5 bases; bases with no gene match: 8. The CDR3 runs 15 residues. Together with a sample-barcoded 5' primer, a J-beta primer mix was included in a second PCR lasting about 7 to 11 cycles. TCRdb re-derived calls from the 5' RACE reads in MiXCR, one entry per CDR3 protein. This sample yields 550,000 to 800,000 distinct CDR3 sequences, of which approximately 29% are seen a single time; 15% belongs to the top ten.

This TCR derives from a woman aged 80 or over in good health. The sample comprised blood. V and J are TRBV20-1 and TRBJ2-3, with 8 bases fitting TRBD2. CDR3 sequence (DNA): TGCAGTGCTTACGGGAGGGTGGAAGGCACAGATACGCAGTATTTT. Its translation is CSAYGRVEGTDTQYF.